A selection of T cell receptor beta chains follows, all from one sample in a study of shared clonotypes between healthy human individuals. Generated by immunoSEQ multiplex PCR, the TCRdb table keeps only in-frame clones and is missing some. This table has 2,500,000 or so clones, 80% to 95% appearing once. Source material: naive CD4+ T cells from PBMCs. Receptors originate from a man aged 18 to 29 in good health. Some clones in this sample may be carry-over from other donors' samples. The CDR3 runs from the conserved cysteine through the conserved F or W. A D gene is named only where the DNA matches it firmly. Rows give clone size only sometimes, using once, few, many, or a class for an expanded clone.

TRBV30	.	TRBD1	TRBJ2-1	CAAHPGTVSYNEQFF	TGTGCCGCCCACCCCGGGACAGTCTCCTACAATGAGCAGTTCTTC
TRBV7-9	.	.	TRBJ2-3	CASSLRSRGSTDTQYF	TGTGCCAGCAGCTTAAGGAGTAGGGGGAGCACAGATACGCAGTATTTT
TRBV28	.	TRBD1	TRBJ1-4	CASSLGGTGVEKLFF	TGTGCCAGCAGTTTAGGGGGGACAGGGGTTGAAAAACTGTTTTTT
TRBV6-5	.	TRBD1	TRBJ1-1	CASRPSDRMNTEAFF	TGTGCCAGCAGGCCATCGGACAGGATGAACACTGAAGCTTTCTTT
TRBV9	.	.	TRBJ1-1	CASSVTANTEAFF	TGTGCCAGCAGCGTCACCGCGAACACTGAAGCTTTCTTT
TRBV29-1	once	TRBD2	TRBJ2-7	CSARTSGDSYEQYF	TGCAGCGCCCGAACTAGCGGGGATTCCTACGAGCAGTACTTC
TRBV5-1	.	.	TRBJ2-7	CASSLFGYGYEQYF	TGCGCCAGCAGCTTGTTCGGGTATGGGTACGAGCAGTACTTC
TRBV11-1	.	.	TRBJ2-1	CASSQTPNEQFF	TGTGCCAGCAGCCAAACCCCCAATGAGCAGTTCTTC
TRBV5-1	.	TRBD1	TRBJ2-1	CASSLEDRYNNEQFF	TGCGCCAGCAGCTTGGAGGACAGGTACAACAATGAGCAGTTCTTC
TRBV27	once	TRBD1	TRBJ1-1	CASSFLGQGMNTEAFF	TGTGCCAGCAGTTTTCTTGGACAGGGCATGAACACTGAAGCTTTCTTT
TRBV7-9	.	.	TRBJ2-2	CASSLGLQANTGELFF	TGTGCCAGCAGCTTAGGCTTACAGGCGAACACCGGGGAGCTGTTTTTT
TRBV18	.	.	TRBJ2-3	CASSPWAGSVTDTQYF	TGTGCCAGCTCACCCTGGGCAGGGTCGGTCACAGATACGCAGTATTTT
TRBV7-3	.	.	TRBJ2-1	CASSPPGASGYNEQFF	TGTGCCAGCAGCCCGCCGGGGGCTAGCGGCTACAATGAGCAGTTCTTC
TRBV4-1	.	TRBD1	TRBJ2-7	CASRLGQGNEQYF	TGCGCCAGCAGGCTTGGACAGGGGAACGAGCAGTACTTC
TRBV7-2	.	.	TRBJ2-1	CASSLGGTGYNEQFF	TGTGCCAGCAGCTTAGGGGGCACGGGATACAATGAGCAGTTCTTC
TRBV5-6	.	.	TRBJ1-2	CASALGGAGYTF	TGTGCCAGCGCCCTTGGCGGTGCTGGCTACACCTTC
TRBV6-1	.	TRBD1	TRBJ1-2	CASSIPGTGAYGYTF	TGTGCCAGCAGTATCCCCGGGACAGGGGCCTATGGCTACACCTTC
TRBV10-3	.	.	TRBJ2-7	CAQMSGGKTYEQYF	TGTGCCCAAATGTCAGGAGGAAAGACCTACGAGCAGTACTTC
TRBV11-1	.	.	TRBJ1-1	CARRTGVAEAFF	TGTGCCAGGCGGACGGGGGTCGCTGAAGCTTTCTTT
TRBV5-4	.	.	TRBJ1-4	CASSLVGGDEKLFF	TGTGCCAGCAGCTTGGTAGGAGGGGATGAAAAACTGTTTTTT
TRBV5-4	.	.	TRBJ2-1	CASSPPGVMSSYNEQFF	TGTGCCAGCAGCCCCCCGGGCGTTATGAGCTCCTACAATGAGCAGTTCTTC
TRBV2	.	.	TRBJ1-4	CASSEDQFRKLFF	TGTGCCAGCAGTGAAGACCAGTTCAGGAAACTGTTTTTT
TRBV28	.	.	TRBJ2-1	CASSLWEGRYDEQFF	TGTGCCAGCAGTTTATGGGAGGGGCGTTATGATGAGCAGTTCTTC
TRBV10-3	.	TRBD2	TRBJ2-5	CAISEGGSPETQYF	TGTGCCATCAGTGAGGGCGGGAGCCCAGAGACCCAGTACTTC
TRBV7-2	.	.	TRBJ2-2	CASSETVGAGELFF	TGTGCCAGCAGCGAAACCGTGGGGGCCGGGGAGCTGTTTTTT
TRBV5-1	.	.	TRBJ2-5	CASSLGGRYQETQYF	TGCGCCAGCAGCTTAGGCGGGCGCTACCAAGAGACCCAGTACTTC
TRBV7-9	few	.	TRBJ1-3	CASSFLRGTANNF	TGTGCCAGCAGCTTCCTTCGAGGGACGGCGAATAACTTT